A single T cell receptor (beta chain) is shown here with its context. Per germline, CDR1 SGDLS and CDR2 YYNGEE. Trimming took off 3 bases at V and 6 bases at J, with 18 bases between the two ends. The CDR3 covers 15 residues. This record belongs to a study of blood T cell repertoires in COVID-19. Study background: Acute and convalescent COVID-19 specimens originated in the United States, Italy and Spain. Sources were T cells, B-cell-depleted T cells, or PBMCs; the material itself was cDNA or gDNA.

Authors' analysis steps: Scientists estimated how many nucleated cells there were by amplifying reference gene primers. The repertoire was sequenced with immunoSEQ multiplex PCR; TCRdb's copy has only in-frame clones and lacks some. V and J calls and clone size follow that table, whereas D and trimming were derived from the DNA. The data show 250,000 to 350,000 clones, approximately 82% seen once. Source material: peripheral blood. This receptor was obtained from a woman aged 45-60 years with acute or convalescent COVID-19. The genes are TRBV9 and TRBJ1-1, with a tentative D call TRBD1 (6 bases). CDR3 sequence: CASSAYPYRAAEAFF. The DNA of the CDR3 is TGTGCCAGCAGCGCATATCCTTACAGGGCTGCTGAAGCTTTCTTT.